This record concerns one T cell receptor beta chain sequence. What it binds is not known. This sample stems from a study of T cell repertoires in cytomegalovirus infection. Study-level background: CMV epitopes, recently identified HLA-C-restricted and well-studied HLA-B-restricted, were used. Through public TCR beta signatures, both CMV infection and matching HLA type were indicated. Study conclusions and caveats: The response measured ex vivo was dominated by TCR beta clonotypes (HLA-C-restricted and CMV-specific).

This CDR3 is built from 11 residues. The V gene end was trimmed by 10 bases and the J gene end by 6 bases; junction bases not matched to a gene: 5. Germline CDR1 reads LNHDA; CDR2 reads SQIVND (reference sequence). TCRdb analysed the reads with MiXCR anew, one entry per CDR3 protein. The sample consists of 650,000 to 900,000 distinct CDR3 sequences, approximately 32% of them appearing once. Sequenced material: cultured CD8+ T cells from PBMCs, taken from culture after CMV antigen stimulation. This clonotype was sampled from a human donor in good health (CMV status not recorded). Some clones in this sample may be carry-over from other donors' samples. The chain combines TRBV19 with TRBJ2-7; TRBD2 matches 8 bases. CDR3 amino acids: CATSGGGEQYV. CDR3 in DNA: TGTGCCACCAGCGGGGGAGGCGAGCAGTACGTC.